These 22 T cell receptor beta chains were sequenced from one sample in a study of blood T cell repertoires in COVID-19. Produced via immunoSEQ multiplex PCR; TCRdb's table is partial and in-frame only. The table has 40,000 or so clones, approximately 83% seen once; the top ten hold 4.5% to 6.5%. The sequencing sample was made of peripheral blood. The receptors derive from a man aged 40-55 years with active COVID-19.

V gene TRBV28 combines with J gene TRBJ1-1; TRBD1 matches at 7 bases. The V and J ends lost 2 bases and 2 bases, in that order; junction bases with no gene match: 8. CDR3 length: 16 amino acids. Germline-derived CDR1 and CDR2 are MDHEN and SYDVKM. CDR3 nucleotides: TGTGCCAGCAGTTTAAGGGCAGGGGGAGTCAACACTGAAGCTTTCTTT. Translated, it gives CASSLRAGGVNTEAFF.

The chain carries TRBV16 and TRBJ2-7; D is possibly TRBD1 (5 bases). The CDR3 contains 17 residues. V gave up 2 bases and J gave up 5 bases, with 22 bases separating them. CDR1 is KGHSY, CDR2 FQNENV, per germline. The CDR3 is CASSQRVSRVSSHEQYF. CDR3 DNA sequence: TGTGCCAGCAGCCAAAGGGTGTCCAGGGTAAGCAGTCACGAGCAGTACTTC.

The chain employs TRBV10-1 and TRBJ2-6; TRBD1 might be the D (5 bases). V shed 0 bases and J shed 3 bases, with 6 bases lying between them. The germline V gene encodes CDR1 WNHNN and CDR2 SYGVQD (reference sequence). The CDR3 covers 15 residues. The CDR3 nucleotides are TGCGCCAGCAGTGAGTCAGGGGATGGGGCCAACGTCCTGACTTTC. Amino acids: CASSESGDGANVLTF.

Only a few counts were recorded for this clone. The chain links TRBV6-4 to TRBJ2-2, with 7 bases aligning to TRBD1. Per germline, CDR1 MRHNA and CDR2 SNTAGT. V dropped 5 bases and J dropped 5; count of bases not matched to a gene: 5. CDR3 length equals 14 residues. The CDR3 sequence is CASSLGQETGELFF. CDR3 nucleotide sequence: TGTGCCAGCAGTCTTGGACAGGAAACCGGGGAGCTGTTTTTT.

The rearrangement links TRBV7-2 to TRBJ1-4; TRBD1 aligns across 7 bases. Looked up from germline, CDR1 is SGHTA and CDR2 is FQGNSA. This CDR3 comprises 14 residues. After removal of 5 bases from V and 12 bases from J, the junction contained 12 bases not matched to a gene. The CDR3 region has the DNA TGTGCCAGCAGCCCTACCGGACAGGCCTTCCAACTGTTTTTT. It is translated as CASSPTGQAFQLFF.

As to this clone: At one boundary the junction diverges from the germline segment, which might be a read error. The chain carries TRBV6-2 or TRBV6-3 and TRBJ1-5; no clear D gene. CDR3 length: 13 residues. Germline V gene lookup returns CDR1 MNHEY and CDR2 SVGEGT. This CDR3 reads CASSYSSSRPQHF. The CDR3 DNA reads as TGTGCCAGCAGCTACTCGAGTTCCCGGCCCCAGCATTTT.

The rearrangement links TRBV5-1 to TRBJ2-3; TRBD2 agrees at 9 bases. V lost 3 bases, J lost 4 bases, and 6 bases stayed unmatched. The germline gives CDR1 SGHRS, CDR2 YFSETQ. The CDR3 covers 15 residues. The CDR3 sequence: CASSYFSGSPDTQYF. CDR3 in DNA: TGCGCCAGCAGCTACTTTAGCGGGAGTCCAGATACGCAGTATTTT.

J is TRBJ1-2 and V is TRBV19, with 11 nucleotides matching TRBD1. This CDR3 has 16 residues. Germline V CDR1 and CDR2: LNHDA, SQIVND (reference sequence). With V trimmed by 0 bases and J by 5 bases, 5 bases remained unmatched. CDR3 in DNA: TGTGCCAGTAGTATAGAGGCCGGGACAGGGGGATATGGCTACACCTTC. Translation: CASSIEAGTGGYGYTF.

This chain links TRBV7-6 with TRBJ2-1; a weak D match, TRBD1 (5 bases). Germline V gene sequence: CDR1 SGHVS, CDR2 FNYEAQ. The CDR3 loop spans 15 amino acids. Trimming removed 2 bases at V and 6 bases at J, with 14 bases between. The CDR3 bases are TGTGCCAGCAGCTTAAGTGGGGCAGGGTCCAATGAGCAGTTCTTC. This sequence encodes CASSLSGAGSNEQFF.

The chain employs TRBV7-3 and TRBJ2-3, with D unclear. Germline CDR1 is SGHTA and CDR2 is FQGTGA. The CDR3 is made up of 15 amino acids. Trimming removed 0 bases from V and 3 bases from J, with 10 bases in between. CDR3 sequence: CASSLTSQRTDTQYF. In DNA form, the CDR3 reads TGTGCCAGCAGCTTAACGTCCCAGAGGACAGATACGCAGTATTTT.

This chain connects TRBV6-2 or TRBV6-3 to TRBJ2-7, with a possible D match to TRBD1 (5 bases). Germline assignment: CDR1 MNHEY and CDR2 SVGEGT. The CDR3 length is 14 residues. Trimming took 4 bases from V and 6 from J, leaving 16 bases between them. The CDR3 loop reads CASSSAGSLSEQYF. In nucleotides, the CDR3 is TGTGCCAGCAGTTCGGCAGGGTCTCTCTCCGAGCAGTACTTC.

This clone has a single count. V is TRBV6-5 and J is TRBJ2-7, with 7 bases identical to TRBD1. CDR3 size: 13 residues. Germline CDR1 and CDR2: MNHEY and SVGAGI. J was trimmed by 4 bases and V by 2 bases; bases with no gene match: 2. The CDR3 is CASSYTGQYEQYF. CDR3 bases: TGTGCCAGCAGTTACACGGGACAGTACGAGCAGTACTTC.

The chain carries TRBV11-2 and TRBJ2-2; 11 bases align to TRBD2. Losses at the gene ends were 3 bases for V and 4 bases for J; bases not matched to a gene: 4. This CDR3 contains 16 residues. CDR1 and CDR2 from the germline V gene are SGHAT and FQNNGV. The CDR3 here is CASSFWLAGGTGELFF. CDR3 DNA sequence: TGTGCCAGCAGCTTTTGGCTAGCGGGAGGCACCGGGGAGCTGTTTTTT.

The chain employs TRBV6-6 and TRBJ1-2; D uncertain. V lost 6 bases, J lost 2 bases, and 10 bases lay in between. The germline V gene encodes CDR1 MNHNY and CDR2 SVGAGI (reference sequence). This CDR3 has 13 amino acids. CDR3 DNA: TGTGCCAGCAGCCCCGGGTCAAACTATGGCTACACCTTC. It codes for CASSPGSNYGYTF.

This clone is a singleton in its sample. V usage is TRBV7-9 and J usage is TRBJ2-5, with a possible D match to TRBD1 (6 bases). This CDR3 is built from 15 residues. Germline V CDR1 and CDR2: SEHNR, FQNEAQ (reference sequence). Trimming stripped 8 bases from V and 1 base from J, with 17 bases between. As DNA, the CDR3 is TGTGCCAGCCTCCAGGGGCAAACCCCCCAAGAGACCCAGTACTTC. This gives the protein CASLQGQTPQETQYF.

This chain connects TRBV6-5 to TRBJ1-5; 7 bases map to TRBD1. CDR3 length equals 14 residues. Germline CDR1 MNHEY, CDR2 SVGAGI. V was pared by 5 bases and J by 5 bases, with 6 bases of the junction left unmatched. CDR3 region: CASSRGQADQPQHF. The CDR3 bases are TGTGCCAGCAGTCGAGGACAGGCCGATCAGCCCCAGCATTTT.

V gene TRBV5-1 combines with J gene TRBJ1-4; tentatively, D is TRBD1 (5 bases). CDR3 size: 16 residues. V was cut by 0 bases and J by 0 bases, with 9 bases left in between. Germline V gene data show CDR1 as SGHRS and CDR2 as YFSETQ. This chain's CDR3 is CASSLGQSATNEKLFF. The CDR3 DNA sequence: TGCGCCAGCAGCTTGGGACAGAGCGCAACTAATGAAAAACTGTTTTTT.

The chain uses TRBV27 and TRBJ2-1, with 9 positions matching TRBD2. Losses at the gene ends were 0 bases for V and 2 bases for J; bases not matched to a gene: 2. CDR3 size: 16 residues. Germline V gene sequence: CDR1 MNHEY, CDR2 SMNVEV (reference sequence). In DNA, the CDR3 is TGTGCCAGCAGTTTATCGAGACTAGCGGCCTACAATGAGCAGTTCTTC. Amino acid sequence: CASSLSRLAAYNEQFF.

This chain connects TRBV11-2 to TRBJ1-6, with D unresolved. Trimming removed 2 bases at V and 0 bases at J, with 11 bases between. The V gene's germline CDR1 is SGHAT and CDR2 FQNNGV. This CDR3 region has 17 residues. The CDR3 DNA reads TGTGCCAGCAGCTTATACTCCTTAAGCTCCTATAATTCACCCCTCCACTTT. Protein: CASSLYSLSSYNSPLHF.

The chain uses TRBV28 and TRBJ2-7; possible D gene TRBD2, 5 bases. This CDR3 is 16 amino acids long. The V end was cut by 5 bases, the J end by 5 bases, with 22 bases between. From germline, CDR1 is MDHEN and CDR2 SYDVKM. The CDR3 DNA reads as TGTGCCAGCAGTCCCCGGACTGGAAACAGCGAGGACGAGCAGTACTTC. As protein: CASSPRTGNSEDEQYF.

The chain has TRBV18 and TRBJ1-2, with D unresolved. V was pared by 0 bases and J by 5 bases, with 19 bases between. The CDR3 is 17 amino acids. Germline assignment: CDR1 KGHSH and CDR2 LQKENI. CDR3 amino acids: CASSPPGFQSHIYGYTF. CDR3 DNA sequence: TGTGCCAGCTCACCACCCGGGTTCCAGTCTCATATTTATGGCTACACCTTC.

This clone has just one count. This rearrangement joins TRBV27 to TRBJ2-1, with D perhaps matching TRBD2 (6 bases). This CDR3 region has 16 residues. CDR1 is MNHEY and CDR2 is SMNVEV in the germline V gene (reference sequence). Trimming stripped 1 base from V and 1 base from J, with 11 bases between. In DNA, the CDR3 is TGTGCCAGCAGTTTATACGTGGGAGGTTCCTACAATGAGCAGTTCTTC. It translates to CASSLYVGGSYNEQFF.